This entry is about one T cell receptor beta chain. The clone's antigen remains unknown. Base qualities are not recorded, but no much larger clone differs from it by a single base. At one collaborating source in Seattle, patients were enrolled during active infection and were followed longitudinally through the course of disease. Each collaborating institution followed its own protocols to collect whole blood in K2EDTA tubes. Collaborator samples were shipped for TCRbeta analysis as frozen whole blood, isolated PBMCs, or DNA extracted from either sample type. Taken from the germline V gene, the CDR1 and CDR2 loops are MDHEN and SYDVKM. V has 5 bases trimmed and J has 4 bases trimmed; junction bases matching no gene number 7. The CDR3, cysteine through phenylalanine, is 15 amino acids long. Solely the CDR3 DNA is kept, with 45 bases framed from the first base. The data stem from a study of blood T cell repertoires in COVID-19 (dated by TCRdb to 2020 to 2021). Study-level background: Samples from collaborators originated in the United States, Italy and Spain and spanned both the acute and convalescent phases of COVID-19. The prospective study material was composed of cDNA or gDNA derived from T cells, B-cell-depleted T cells, or PBMCs. Deeply sampled blood TCRbeta repertoires from subjects exposed to, actively infected with, or recovered from COVID-19 were included in the dataset. The repertoires were made available in a free public database intended to serve as a resource for research on the immune response to SARS-CoV-2. The samples were drawn from two sources: the first 160 participants of the ongoing ImmuneRACE study, and 1,000 to 1,500 subjects contributed by 6 global collaborators. A de-identified subject ID, COVID-19 status, age in years and sex were almost always included in the sample metadata. Where available, HLA class I and class II types were obtained from metadata supplied by the sample provider rather than from assay-based typing.

TCRbeta CDR3 regions were amplified from genomic DNA by means of the immunoSEQ Assay, a bias-controlled multiplex PCR. In the source study's methods: The number of nucleated cells in each sample was estimated from the amplification of reference gene primers within the assay. Sequence reads were collapsed and filtered to measure the absolute abundance of every unique TCRbeta CDR3 rearrangement. For each sample, productive Simpson clonality was calculated by taking the square root of Simpson's diversity index across productive rearrangements. TCRdb retrieved this table from immuneACCESS and kept in-frame rearrangements only. Not all clones are present; in checked studies, unresolved V genes account for under half, and no reason is known for the remainder. That table gives V, J and clone size, and the DNA gave D and trimming. The sample table holds some 200,000 clones, of which roughly 92% were seen once. The top ten hold roughly 0.76% of the sample.

What the research found in general, with its limitations: How much clinical and demographic metadata was included differed by source and by participant, and the metadata was provided uncurated.

The sequencing sample was made of peripheral blood. This receptor was obtained from a man aged 25 to 45 with COVID-19, enrolled during active disease. The sequence joins TRBV28 to TRBJ1-2, with 10 central nucleotides matching TRBD1. The CDR3 sequence is CASSPWDRGLYGYTF. At the DNA level, the sequence is TGTGCCAGCAGTCCATGGGACAGGGGCCTCTATGGCTACACCTTC.